This T cell receptor beta chain was captured by sequencing in a study of cytomegalovirus exposure and HLA in healthy donors. The germline V and J ends were trimmed by 3 bases and 7 bases, with 13 bases remaining between them. Looked up from germline, CDR1 is MDHEN and CDR2 is SYDVKM. CDR3 length: 14 residues. This clone was detected a few times. 60 Vbeta and 13 Jbeta primers were used in PCR. Generated by immunoSEQ multiplex PCR, the TCRdb table keeps only in-frame clones and is missing some. The sample has roughly 90,000 clones, about 73% seen once. Sequencing was carried out using PBMCs. The source is a woman aged 40-49 years in good health and CMV-seropositive. The chain carries TRBV28 and TRBJ1-5; weak D call: TRBD1 (6 bases). This chain's CDR3 is CASSFYRDQQPQHF. Written as DNA, the CDR3 is TGTGCCAGCAGTTTCTACAGGGATCAACAGCCCCAGCATTTT.